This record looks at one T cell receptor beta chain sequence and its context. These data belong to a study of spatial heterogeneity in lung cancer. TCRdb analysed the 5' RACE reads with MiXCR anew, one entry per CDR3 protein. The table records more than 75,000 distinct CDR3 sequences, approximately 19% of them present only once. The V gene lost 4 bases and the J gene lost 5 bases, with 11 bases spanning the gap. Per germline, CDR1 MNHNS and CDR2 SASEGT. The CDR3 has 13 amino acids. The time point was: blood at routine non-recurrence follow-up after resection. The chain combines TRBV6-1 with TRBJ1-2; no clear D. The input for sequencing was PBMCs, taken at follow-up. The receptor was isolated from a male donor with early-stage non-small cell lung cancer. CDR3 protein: CASSGAAKYGYTF. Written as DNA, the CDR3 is TGTGCCAGCAGTGGGGCAGCCAAATATGGCTACACCTTC.